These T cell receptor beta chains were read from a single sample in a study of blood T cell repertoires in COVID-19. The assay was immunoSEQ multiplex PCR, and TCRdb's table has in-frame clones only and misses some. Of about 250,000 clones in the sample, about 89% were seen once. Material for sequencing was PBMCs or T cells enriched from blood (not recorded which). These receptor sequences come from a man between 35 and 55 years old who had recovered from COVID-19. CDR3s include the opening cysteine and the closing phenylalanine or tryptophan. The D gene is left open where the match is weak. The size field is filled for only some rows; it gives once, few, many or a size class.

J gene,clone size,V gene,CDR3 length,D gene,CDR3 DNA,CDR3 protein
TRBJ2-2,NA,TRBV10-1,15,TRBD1,TGCGCCAGCAGTGACGGGACAGGGTACACCGGGGAGCTGTTTTTT,CASSDGTGYTGELFF
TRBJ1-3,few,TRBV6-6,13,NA,TGTGCCAGCAGCCAGGTTGCAGGTGACACCATATATTTT,CASSQVAGDTIYF
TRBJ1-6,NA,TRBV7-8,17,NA,TGTGCCAGCAGCTTAGAGGGGGGGGCAGGGCATAATTCACCCCTCCACTTT,CASSLEGGAGHNSPLHF
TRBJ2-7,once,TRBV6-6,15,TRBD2,TGTGCCAGCAGTTCTCTGGCGGGAGGGCCTTACGAGCAGTACTTC,CASSSLAGGPYEQYF
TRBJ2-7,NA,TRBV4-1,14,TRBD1,TGCGCCAGCAGCCCCGACAGGGAGTACGGGAAGCAGTACTTC,CASSPDREYGKQYF
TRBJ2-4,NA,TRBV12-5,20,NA,TGTGCTAGTGGTTTGTCCCCTGACGGCCGGACAGCCCTAGCCAAAAACATTCAGTACTTC,CASGLSPDGRTALAKNIQYF
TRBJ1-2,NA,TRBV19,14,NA,TGTGCCAGTAGTACCGGGGGTCTAAACTATGGCTACACCTTC,CASSTGGLNYGYTF
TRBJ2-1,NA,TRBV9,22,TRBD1,TGTGCCAGCAGCGTAAATTTAATGGGACAGGGGGCTAGAGGACGCTCCTACAATGAGCAGTTCTTC,CASSVNLMGQGARGRSYNEQFF
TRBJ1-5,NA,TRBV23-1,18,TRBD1,TGCGCCAGCAGTCACCTTGGGGGACAGACTGGTAGCAATCAGCCCCAGCATTTT,CASSHLGGQTGSNQPQHF
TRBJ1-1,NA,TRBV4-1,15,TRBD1,TGCGCCAGCAGCCCGACAGGGCCCTTGAACACTGAAGCTTTCTTT,CASSPTGPLNTEAFF
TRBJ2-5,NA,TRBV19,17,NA,TGTGCCAGTAGTACGACGGGACAACCGACCCGGCCTTGGACCCAGTACTTC,CASSTTGQPTRPWTQYF
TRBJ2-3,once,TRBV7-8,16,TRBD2,TGTGCCAGCAGCTTAACGGCGGGAGTACGGACAGATACGCAGTATTTT,CASSLTAGVRTDTQYF
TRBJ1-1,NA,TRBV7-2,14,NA,TGTGCCAGCAGCCCCGGACAGAAGAACACTGAAGCTTTCTTT,CASSPGQKNTEAFF
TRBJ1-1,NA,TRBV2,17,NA,TGTGCCAGCGTCGGGAGCCTAGTGGGGCGACTACGTGCTGAAGCTTTCTTT,CASVGSLVGRLRAEAFF
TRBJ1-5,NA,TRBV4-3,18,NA,TGCGCCAGCAGCCAAGACGTGGGCGGGTTTTTTAGCAATCAGCCCCAGCATTTT,CASSQDVGGFFSNQPQHF
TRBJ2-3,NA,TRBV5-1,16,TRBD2,TGCGCCAGCAGCTCACGGACTAGCGGGAGCACAGATACGCAGTATTTT,CASSSRTSGSTDTQYF
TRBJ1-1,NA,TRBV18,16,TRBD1,TGTGCCAGCTCACCATTAGGGGGCCTGGGGAACACTGAAGCTTTCTTT,CASSPLGGLGNTEAFF
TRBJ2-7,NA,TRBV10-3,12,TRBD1,TGTGCCATCAGTTGGACAGGCGCCGAGCAGTACTTC,CAISWTGAEQYF
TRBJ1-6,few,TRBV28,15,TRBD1,TGTGCCAGCAGTCCACCGGGACAGGGGCTATCACCCCTCCACTTT,CASSPPGQGLSPLHF
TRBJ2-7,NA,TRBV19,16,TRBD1,TGTGCCAGTAGTACTATACCAACAGGGGCTACCTACGAGCAGTACTTC,CASSTIPTGATYEQYF
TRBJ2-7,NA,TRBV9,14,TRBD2,TGTGCCAGCAGCGCCAGACTAGCCTCCTACGAGCAGTACTTC,CASSARLASYEQYF
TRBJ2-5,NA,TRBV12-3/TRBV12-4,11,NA,TGTGCCAGCAGTTTTGAGGAGACCCAGTACTTC,CASSFEETQYF
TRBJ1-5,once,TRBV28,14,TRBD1,TGTGCCACCAGGGAGGGGGCCGGAATACAGCCCCAGCATTTT,CATREGAGIQPQHF
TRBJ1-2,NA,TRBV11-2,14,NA,TGTGCCAGCAGCTTAGTTGGGCCAGCATATGGCTACACCTTC,CASSLVGPAYGYTF
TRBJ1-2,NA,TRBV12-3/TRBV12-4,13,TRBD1,TGTGCCAGCAGTAATAGACAGGGGAATGAGCAGGCCTTC,CASSNRQGNEQAF
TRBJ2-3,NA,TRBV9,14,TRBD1,TGTGCCAGCAACGAGGACAGGGGGGGAGATACGCAGTATTTT,CASNEDRGGDTQYF
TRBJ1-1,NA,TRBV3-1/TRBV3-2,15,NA,TGTGCCAGCAGCCAAGAGGCCCAGTTGAACACTGAAGCTTTCTTT,CASSQEAQLNTEAFF
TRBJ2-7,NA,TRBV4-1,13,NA,TGCGCCAGCAGCCAAGAAGGGAGTTACGAGCAGTACTTC,CASSQEGSYEQYF
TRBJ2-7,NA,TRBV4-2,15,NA,TGTGCCAGCAGCCCCATTCCCGGGACAACCTACGAGCAGTACTTC,CASSPIPGTTYEQYF
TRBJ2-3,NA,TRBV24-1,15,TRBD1,TGTGCCACCAGTGAGGGGGACAGGGATTTTGGTACGCAGTATTTT,CATSEGDRDFGTQYF
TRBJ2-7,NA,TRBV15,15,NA,TGTGCCACCAGCACCTCGACAATGGGCCCCTACGAGCAGTACTTC,CATSTSTMGPYEQYF